This record looks at one T cell receptor (beta chain) sequence and its context. Antigen: not known. The sample originates from a study of T cell repertoires in cytomegalovirus infection. Notes on the study in general: The response measured ex vivo was dominated by TCR beta clonotypes (HLA-C-restricted and CMV-specific).

Trimming pared 5 bases from V and 5 bases from J, leaving 19 bases between. The CDR3 has 14 amino acids. Germline V CDR1 and CDR2: DFQATT, SNEGSKA (reference sequence). Via MiXCR, TCRdb re-called the reads, giving one row per CDR3 protein. In the table there are 550,000 to 700,000 distinct CDR3 sequences, roughly 43% of which are singletons. The receptor's source is a human donor in good health (CMV status not recorded). Some clones in this sample may be carry-over from other donors' samples. Specimen: cultured PBMCs, collected from culture after CMV antigen stimulation. The rearrangement joins TRBV20-1 to TRBJ2-7, with D possibly being TRBD1 (6 bases). CDR3 loop: CSAQTGRGSNEQYF. The CDR3 DNA is TGCAGTGCTCAGACGGGTAGGGGGAGCAACGAGCAGTACTTC.